This is a list of T cell receptor beta chains from one sample in a study of T cell responses to AZD1222 COVID-19 vaccine. Here immunoSEQ multiplex PCR was the method, and the copy in TCRdb shows in-frame clones only, minus some. This table holds about 140,000 clones, roughly 90% found once. This specimen was peripheral blood, taken 28 days after the second AZD1222 dose. The receptors here all came from an adult who received the AZD1222 COVID-19 vaccine. Each CDR3 is given with its conserved first and last residue. The D gene is left open where the match is weak. Expanded clones get a size class; other rows say once, few or many, or leave the size out.

clone_size d_call j_call cdr3_length v_call cdr3_nt cdr3_aa
once . TRBJ1-5 14 TRBV28 TGTGCCAGCAGTTCTGAGGTAAGCAATCAGCCCCAGCATTTT CASSSEVSNQPQHF
. TRBD1 TRBJ1-6 14 TRBV5-1 TGCGCCAGCAGCCCACGGACAGGACAATCACCCCTCCACTTT CASSPRTGQSPLHF
once . TRBJ2-7 13 TRBV20-1 TGCAGTGCTAGTGCCCTAGCCGGGGACGAGCAGTACTTC CSASALAGDEQYF
. TRBD2 TRBJ2-7 18 TRBV3-1/TRBV3-2 TGTGCCAGCAGCTCAAGAGGGACTACCGTCCTGAGCTCCTACGAGCAGTACTTC CASSSRGTTVLSSYEQYF
. TRBD2 TRBJ2-1 15 TRBV6-5 TGTGCCAGCAGTTACGACGGGAGGGCCTACAATGAGCAGTTCTTC CASSYDGRAYNEQFF
. TRBD1 TRBJ1-5 14 TRBV3-1/TRBV3-2 TGTGCCAGCAGTTTTCAGGGGGGTACTCAGCCCCAGCATTTT CASSFQGGTQPQHF
. . TRBJ2-3 15 TRBV4-1 TGCGCCAGCAGCCAAGTGGGTAGCAGCACAGATACGCAGTATTTT CASSQVGSSTDTQYF
. . TRBJ2-1 12 TRBV27 TGTGCCAGCAGCGAAATTGGAGATGAGCAGTTCTTC CASSEIGDEQFF
. . TRBJ2-1 11 TRBV29-1 TGCAGCGTTGATTATAGTCGAGTGCAGTTCTTC CSVDYSRVQFF
. TRBD1 TRBJ1-2 14 TRBV28 TGTGCCAGCAGTTCCGGACAGGGGAACTATGGCTACACCTTC CASSSGQGNYGYTF
few . TRBJ2-7 15 TRBV4-2 TGTGCCAGCAGCCAAGATGAGGGGCTGGGCTACGAGCAGTACTTC CASSQDEGLGYEQYF
. . TRBJ2-2 17 TRBV12-2 TGTGCAAGTCGCTTAGCGGTAGGGGTGCATATCACCGGGGAGCTGTTTTTT CASRLAVGVHITGELFF
. . TRBJ1-4 15 TRBV19 TGTGCCAGTAGTATCGCCATTTCAACTAATGAAAAACTGTTTTTT CASSIAISTNEKLFF
. TRBD1 TRBJ1-2 15 TRBV5-6 TGTGCCAGCAGCAAAGACAGGGGCCGCGCCTATGGCTACACCTTC CASSKDRGRAYGYTF
. TRBD1 TRBJ1-1 11 TRBV29-1 TGCAGCGTGGACAGGGACACTGAAGCTTTCTTT CSVDRDTEAFF
. . TRBJ1-5 13 TRBV7-8 TGTGCCAGCCAGGGCAGCGCCTATCAGCCCCAGCATTTT CASQGSAYQPQHF
once . TRBJ2-5 13 TRBV28 TGTGCCAGCAGTCGGGCAGGTGTTCAGACCCAGTACTTC CASSRAGVQTQYF